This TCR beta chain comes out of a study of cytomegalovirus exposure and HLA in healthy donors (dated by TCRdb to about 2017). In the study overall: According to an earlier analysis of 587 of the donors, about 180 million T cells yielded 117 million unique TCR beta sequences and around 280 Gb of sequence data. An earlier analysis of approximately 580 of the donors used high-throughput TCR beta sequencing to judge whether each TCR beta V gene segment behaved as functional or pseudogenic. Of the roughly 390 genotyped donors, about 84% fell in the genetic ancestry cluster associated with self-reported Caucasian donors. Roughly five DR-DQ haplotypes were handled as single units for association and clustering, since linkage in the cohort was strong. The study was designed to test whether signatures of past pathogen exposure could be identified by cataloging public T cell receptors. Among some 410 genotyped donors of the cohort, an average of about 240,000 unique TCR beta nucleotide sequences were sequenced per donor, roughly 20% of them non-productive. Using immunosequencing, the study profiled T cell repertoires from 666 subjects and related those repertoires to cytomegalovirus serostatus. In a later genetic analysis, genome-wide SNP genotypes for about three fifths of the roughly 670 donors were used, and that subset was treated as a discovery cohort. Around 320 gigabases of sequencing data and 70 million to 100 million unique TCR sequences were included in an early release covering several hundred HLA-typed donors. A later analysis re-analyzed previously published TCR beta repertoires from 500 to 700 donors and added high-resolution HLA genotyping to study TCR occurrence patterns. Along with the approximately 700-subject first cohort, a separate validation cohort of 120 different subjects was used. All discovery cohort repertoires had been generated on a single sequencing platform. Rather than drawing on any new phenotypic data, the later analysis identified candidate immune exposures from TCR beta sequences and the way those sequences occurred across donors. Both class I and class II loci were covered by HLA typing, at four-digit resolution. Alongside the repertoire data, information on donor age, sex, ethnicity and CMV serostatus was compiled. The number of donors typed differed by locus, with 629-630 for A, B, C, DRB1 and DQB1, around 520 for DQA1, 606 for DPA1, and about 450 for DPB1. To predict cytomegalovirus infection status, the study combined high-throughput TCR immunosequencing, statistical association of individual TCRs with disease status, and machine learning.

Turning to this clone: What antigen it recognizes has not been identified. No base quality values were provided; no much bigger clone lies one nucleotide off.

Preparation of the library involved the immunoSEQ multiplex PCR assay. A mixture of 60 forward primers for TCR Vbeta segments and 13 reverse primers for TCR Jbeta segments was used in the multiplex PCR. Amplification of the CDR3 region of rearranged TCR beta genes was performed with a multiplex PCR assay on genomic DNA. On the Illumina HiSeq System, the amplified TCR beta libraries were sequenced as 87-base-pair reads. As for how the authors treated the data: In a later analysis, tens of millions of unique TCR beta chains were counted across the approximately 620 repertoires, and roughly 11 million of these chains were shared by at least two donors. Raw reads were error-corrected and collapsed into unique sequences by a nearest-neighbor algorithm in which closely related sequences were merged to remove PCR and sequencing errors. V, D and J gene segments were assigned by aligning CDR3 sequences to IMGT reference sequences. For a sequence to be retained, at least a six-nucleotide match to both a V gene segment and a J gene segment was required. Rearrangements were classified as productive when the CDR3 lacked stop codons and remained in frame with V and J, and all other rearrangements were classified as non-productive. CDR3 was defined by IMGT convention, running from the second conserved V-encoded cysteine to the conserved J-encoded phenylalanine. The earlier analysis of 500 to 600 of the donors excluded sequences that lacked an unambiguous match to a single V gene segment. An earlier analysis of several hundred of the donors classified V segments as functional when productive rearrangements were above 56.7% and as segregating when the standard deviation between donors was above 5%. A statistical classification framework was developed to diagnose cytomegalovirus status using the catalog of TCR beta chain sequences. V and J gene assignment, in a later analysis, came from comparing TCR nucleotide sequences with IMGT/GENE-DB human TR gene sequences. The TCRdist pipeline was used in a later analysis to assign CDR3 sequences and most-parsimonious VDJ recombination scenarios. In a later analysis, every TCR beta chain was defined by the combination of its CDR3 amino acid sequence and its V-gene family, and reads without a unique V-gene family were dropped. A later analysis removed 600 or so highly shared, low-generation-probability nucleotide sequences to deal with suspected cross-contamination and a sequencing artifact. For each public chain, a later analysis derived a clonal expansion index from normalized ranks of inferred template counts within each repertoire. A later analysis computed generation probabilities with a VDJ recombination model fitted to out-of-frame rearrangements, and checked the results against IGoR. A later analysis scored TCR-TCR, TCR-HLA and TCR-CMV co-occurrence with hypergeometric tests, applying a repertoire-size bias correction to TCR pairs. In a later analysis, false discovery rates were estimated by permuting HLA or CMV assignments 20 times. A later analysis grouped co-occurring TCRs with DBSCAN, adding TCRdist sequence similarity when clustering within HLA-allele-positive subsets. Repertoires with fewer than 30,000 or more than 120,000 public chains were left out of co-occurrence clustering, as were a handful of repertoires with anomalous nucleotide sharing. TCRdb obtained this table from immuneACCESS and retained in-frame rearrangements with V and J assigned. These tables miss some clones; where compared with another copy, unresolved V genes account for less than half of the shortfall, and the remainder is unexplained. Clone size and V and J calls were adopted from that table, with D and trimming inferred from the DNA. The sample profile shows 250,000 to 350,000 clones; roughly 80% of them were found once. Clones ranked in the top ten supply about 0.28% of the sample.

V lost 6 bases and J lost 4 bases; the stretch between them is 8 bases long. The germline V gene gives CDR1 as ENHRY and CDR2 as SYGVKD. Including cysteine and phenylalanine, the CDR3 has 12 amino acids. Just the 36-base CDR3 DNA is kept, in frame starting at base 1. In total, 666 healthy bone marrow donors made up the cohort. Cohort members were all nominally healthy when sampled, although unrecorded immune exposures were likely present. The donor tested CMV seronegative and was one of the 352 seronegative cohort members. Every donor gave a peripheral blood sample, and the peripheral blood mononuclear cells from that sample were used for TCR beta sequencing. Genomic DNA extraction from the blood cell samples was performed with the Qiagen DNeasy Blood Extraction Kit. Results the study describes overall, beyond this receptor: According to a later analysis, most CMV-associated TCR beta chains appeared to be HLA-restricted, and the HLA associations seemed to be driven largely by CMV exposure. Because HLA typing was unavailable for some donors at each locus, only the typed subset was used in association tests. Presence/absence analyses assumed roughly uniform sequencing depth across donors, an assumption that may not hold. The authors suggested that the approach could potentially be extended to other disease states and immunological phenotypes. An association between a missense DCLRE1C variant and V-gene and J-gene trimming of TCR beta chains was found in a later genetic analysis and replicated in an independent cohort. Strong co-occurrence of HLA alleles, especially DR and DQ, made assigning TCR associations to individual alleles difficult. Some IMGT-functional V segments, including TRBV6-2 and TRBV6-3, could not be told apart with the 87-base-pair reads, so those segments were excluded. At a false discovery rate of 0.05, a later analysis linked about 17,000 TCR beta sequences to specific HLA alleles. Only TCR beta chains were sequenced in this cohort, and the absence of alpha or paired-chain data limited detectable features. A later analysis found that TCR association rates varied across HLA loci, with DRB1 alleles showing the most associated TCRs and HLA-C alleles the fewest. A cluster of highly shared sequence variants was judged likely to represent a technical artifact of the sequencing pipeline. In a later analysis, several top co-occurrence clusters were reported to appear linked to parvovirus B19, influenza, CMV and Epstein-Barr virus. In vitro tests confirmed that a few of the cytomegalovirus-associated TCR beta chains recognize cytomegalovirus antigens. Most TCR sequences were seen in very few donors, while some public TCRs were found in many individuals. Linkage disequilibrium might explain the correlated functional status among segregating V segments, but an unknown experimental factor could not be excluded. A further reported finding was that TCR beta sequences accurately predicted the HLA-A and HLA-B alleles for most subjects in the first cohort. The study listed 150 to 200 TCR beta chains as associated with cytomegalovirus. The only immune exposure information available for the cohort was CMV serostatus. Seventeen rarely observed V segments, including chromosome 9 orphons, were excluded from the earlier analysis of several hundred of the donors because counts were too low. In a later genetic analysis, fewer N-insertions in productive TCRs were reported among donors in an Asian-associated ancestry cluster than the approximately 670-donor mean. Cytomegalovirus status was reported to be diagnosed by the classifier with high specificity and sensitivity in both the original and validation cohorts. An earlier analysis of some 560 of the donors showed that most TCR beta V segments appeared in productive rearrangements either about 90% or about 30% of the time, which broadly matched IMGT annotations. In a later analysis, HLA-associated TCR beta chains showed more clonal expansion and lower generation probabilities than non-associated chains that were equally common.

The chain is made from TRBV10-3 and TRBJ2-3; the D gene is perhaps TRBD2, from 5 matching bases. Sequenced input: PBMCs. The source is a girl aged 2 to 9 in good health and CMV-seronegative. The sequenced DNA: TGTGCCATCAGAGGGAGCGCAGATACGCAGTATTTT. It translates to CAIRGSADTQYF.